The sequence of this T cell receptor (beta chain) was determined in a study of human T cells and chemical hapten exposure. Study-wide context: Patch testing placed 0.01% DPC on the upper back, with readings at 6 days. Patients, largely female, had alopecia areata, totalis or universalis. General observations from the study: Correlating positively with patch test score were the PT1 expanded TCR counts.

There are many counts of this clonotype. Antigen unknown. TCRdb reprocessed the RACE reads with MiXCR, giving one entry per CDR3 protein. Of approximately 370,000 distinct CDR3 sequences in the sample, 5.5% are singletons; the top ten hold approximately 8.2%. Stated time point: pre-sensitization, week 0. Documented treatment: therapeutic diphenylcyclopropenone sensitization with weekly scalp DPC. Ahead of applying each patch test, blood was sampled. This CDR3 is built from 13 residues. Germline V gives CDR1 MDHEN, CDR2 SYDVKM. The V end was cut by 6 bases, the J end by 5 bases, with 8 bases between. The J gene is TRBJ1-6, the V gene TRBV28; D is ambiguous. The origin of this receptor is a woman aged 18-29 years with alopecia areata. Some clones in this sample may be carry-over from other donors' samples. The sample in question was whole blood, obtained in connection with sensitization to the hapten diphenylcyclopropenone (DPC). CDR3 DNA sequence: TGTGCCAGCAGCATCACCCATAATTCACCCCTCCACTTT. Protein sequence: CASSITHNSPLHF.